This TCR beta chain was sequenced during a study of early T cells in non-severe SARS-CoV-2 infection. Germline lookup yields CDR1 LGHDT and CDR2 YNNKEL (reference sequence). The V gene lost 1 base and the J gene lost 6 bases, with 4 bases spanning the gap. The CDR3 length is 12 residues. TCRdb reprocessed the 5' RACE reads with MiXCR, giving one entry per CDR3 protein. Here the sample spans tens of thousands of distinct CDR3 sequences, roughly 8% being singletons. This receptor was obtained from an adult who was a healthcare worker with PCR-confirmed SARS-CoV-2 infection or an uninfected control (not recorded which). The chain joins TRBV3-1 to TRBJ1-5; D ambiguous. Source material: whole blood. CDR3 protein: CASSQGGQPQHF. CDR3 DNA sequence: TGTGCCAGCAGCCAAGGAGGTCAGCCCCAGCATTTT.